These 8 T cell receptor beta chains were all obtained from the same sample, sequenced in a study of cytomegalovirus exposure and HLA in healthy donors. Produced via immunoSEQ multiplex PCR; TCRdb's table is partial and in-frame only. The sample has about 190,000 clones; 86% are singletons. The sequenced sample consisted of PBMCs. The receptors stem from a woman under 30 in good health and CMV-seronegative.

In nucleotides, the CDR3 is TGTGCCAGCAGCTTAGCCAGGACAGGGTTAAACTACGAGCAGTACTTC. Residues: CASSLARTGLNYEQYF. The chain has TRBV7-9 and TRBJ2-7, with 8 bases identical to TRBD1. CDR3 length: 16 residues. In germline, CDR1 is SEHNR, CDR2 FQNEAQ (reference sequence). Unmatched junction bases numbered 7, after V lost 0 bases and J lost 3 bases.

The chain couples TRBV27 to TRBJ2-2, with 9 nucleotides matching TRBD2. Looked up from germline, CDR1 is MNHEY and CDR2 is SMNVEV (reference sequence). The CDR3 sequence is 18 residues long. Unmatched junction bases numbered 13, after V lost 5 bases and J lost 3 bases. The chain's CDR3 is CASSPSYTGLADTGELFF. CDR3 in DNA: TGTGCCAGCAGTCCATCGTATACGGGACTAGCCGACACCGGGGAGCTGTTTTTT.

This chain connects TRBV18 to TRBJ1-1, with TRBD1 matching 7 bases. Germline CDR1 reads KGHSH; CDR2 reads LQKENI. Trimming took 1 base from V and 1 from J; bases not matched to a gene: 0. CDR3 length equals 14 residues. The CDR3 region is CASSPRTGNTEAFF. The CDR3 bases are TGTGCCAGCTCACCACGGACAGGGAACACTGAAGCTTTCTTT.

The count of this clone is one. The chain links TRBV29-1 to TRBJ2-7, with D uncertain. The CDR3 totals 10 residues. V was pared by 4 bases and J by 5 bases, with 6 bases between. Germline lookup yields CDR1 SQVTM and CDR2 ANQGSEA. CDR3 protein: CSVGLNEQYF. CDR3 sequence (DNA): TGCAGCGTTGGACTTAACGAGCAGTACTTC.

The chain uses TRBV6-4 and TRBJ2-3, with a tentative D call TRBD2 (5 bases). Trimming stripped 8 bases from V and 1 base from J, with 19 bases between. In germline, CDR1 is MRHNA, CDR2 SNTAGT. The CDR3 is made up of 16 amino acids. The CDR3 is CASSIKSGSGTDTQYF. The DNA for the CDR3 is TGTGCCAGCTCCATTAAAAGTGGGAGTGGCACAGATACGCAGTATTTT.

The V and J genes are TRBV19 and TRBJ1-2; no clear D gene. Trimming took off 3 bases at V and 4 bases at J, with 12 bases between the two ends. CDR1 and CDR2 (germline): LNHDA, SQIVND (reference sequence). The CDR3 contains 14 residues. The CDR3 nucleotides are TGTGCCAGTAGTATCCTTACGGGGATCTATGGCTACACCTTC. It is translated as CASSILTGIYGYTF.

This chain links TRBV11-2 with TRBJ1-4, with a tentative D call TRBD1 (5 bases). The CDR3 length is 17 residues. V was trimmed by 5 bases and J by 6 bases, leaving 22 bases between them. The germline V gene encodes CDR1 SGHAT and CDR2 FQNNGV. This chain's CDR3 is CASSPSLRGSGYEKLFF. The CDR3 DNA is TGTGCCAGCAGCCCCTCCTTAAGGGGCAGTGGTTATGAAAAACTGTTTTTT.

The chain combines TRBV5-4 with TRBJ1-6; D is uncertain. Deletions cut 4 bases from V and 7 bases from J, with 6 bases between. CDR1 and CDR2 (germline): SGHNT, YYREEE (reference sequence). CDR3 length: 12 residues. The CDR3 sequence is CASSAGNSPLHF. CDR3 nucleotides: TGTGCCAGCAGCGCGGGGAATTCACCCCTCCACTTT.